These 12 T cell receptor beta chains were all obtained from the same sample, sequenced in a study of blood T cells in healthy people across ages. It was with a sample-barcoded 5' primer and a J-beta primer mix that a second PCR of about 7 to 12 cycles was run. TCRdb itself ran the 5' RACE reads through MiXCR, one entry per CDR3 protein. This table has hundreds of thousands of distinct CDR3 sequences, roughly 48% appearing once. The sequenced sample was blood. The receptor set was obtained from a man aged 25 to 40 in good health.

The chain is built from TRBV7-9 and TRBJ2-1; D might be TRBD1 or TRBD2, each matching 5 bases. The CDR3 covers 18 residues. V lost 8 bases and J lost 0, with 23 bases in between. The germline V gene has CDR1 SEHNR and CDR2 FQNEAQ (reference sequence). The CDR3 sequence: CASRPAGTPTYSYNEQFF. The CDR3 nucleotides are TGTGCCAGCCGTCCAGCAGGGACCCCCACCTACTCCTACAATGAGCAGTTCTTC.

V and J are TRBV7-6 and TRBJ2-1; D is unresolved. The V and J ends lost 5 bases and 9 bases respectively, with 17 bases between them. Per germline, CDR1 SGHVS and CDR2 FNYEAQ. This CDR3 has 14 residues. The CDR3 DNA sequence: TGTGCCAGCAGCCCCGACGCCATAGTAGCTGAGCAGTTCTTC. Amino acids: CASSPDAIVAEQFF.

The chain employs TRBV4-3 and TRBJ2-1, with D tentatively TRBD2 (7 bases). V was trimmed by 3 bases and J by 3 bases, leaving 15 bases between them. The CDR3 loop spans 16 amino acids. Germline V gives CDR1 LGHNA, CDR2 YSLEER. In nucleotides, the CDR3 is TGCGCCAGCAGCCAGGCGGGGAGGGGGATCTACAATGAGCAGTTCTTC. The encoded protein is CASSQAGRGIYNEQFF.

This clonotype was observed a handful of times. The chain combines TRBV3-1 with TRBJ2-5, with unresolved D. Germline V gene sequence: CDR1 LGHDT, CDR2 YNNKEL (reference sequence). V was pared by 2 bases and J by 5 bases, with 15 bases between. CDR3 length: 15 residues. The CDR3 bases are TGTGCCAGCAGCCAACCCAGCGCTCTCACGGAGACCCAGTACTTC. Amino acid sequence: CASSQPSALTETQYF.

This clonotype came up a few times. The V and J genes are TRBV4-2 and TRBJ2-1; 7 bases align to TRBD1. Germline CDR1 is LGHNA and CDR2 is YNFKEQ. There are 17 residues in the CDR3. J gave up 2 bases and V 0 bases, and 7 bases lay outside the gene matches. Written as DNA, the CDR3 is TGTGCCAGCAGCCAAGATCCGCTTCAGGGGGCCTACAATGAGCAGTTCTTC. It yields the protein CASSQDPLQGAYNEQFF.

This clonotype was counted only a few times. The V and J genes are TRBV20-1 and TRBJ1-5, with 10 positions matching TRBD1. The CDR3 is made up of 14 amino acids. The J segment lost 7 bases and the V segment lost 5 bases, leaving 8 bases of the junction unmatched. CDR1 is DFQATT, CDR2 SNEGSKA, per germline (reference sequence). The CDR3 reads CSAFPGQGKQPQHF. DNA of the CDR3: TGCAGTGCTTTTCCGGGACAGGGGAAGCAGCCCCAGCATTTT.

The chain recombines TRBV6-2 or TRBV6-3 with TRBJ1-2, with a weak D call TRBD1 (5 bases). Germline V gene lookup returns CDR1 MNHEY and CDR2 SVGEGT. The CDR3 is made up of 14 amino acids. With 7 bases removed from V and 5 bases from J, the gap between germline ends came to 17 bases. The CDR3: CASTPGTENYGYTF. In DNA, the CDR3 is TGTGCCAGCACCCCCGGGACGGAGAATTATGGCTACACCTTC.

This sequence joins TRBV3-1 and TRBJ2-1; the D is unclear. This CDR3 region has 16 residues. V lost 1 base, J lost 7 bases, and 17 bases lay in between. Germline lookup yields CDR1 LGHDT and CDR2 YNNKEL (reference sequence). CDR3 DNA: TGTGCCAGCAGCCAAGTGGGGATCGGTGTGGAGAATGAGCAGTTCTTC. Protein sequence: CASSQVGIGVENEQFF.

The V gene is TRBV2, the J gene TRBJ2-3; 9 bases fit TRBD1. This CDR3 has 15 residues. With 6 bases clipped from V and 6 bases from J, the junction kept 10 bases outside the gene matches. The germline V gene encodes CDR1 SNHLY and CDR2 FYNNEI. The CDR3 sequence: CASRRGGQGPDTQYF. The CDR3 DNA reads TGTGCCAGCAGGAGAGGTGGACAGGGGCCCGATACGCAGTATTTT.

V is TRBV9 and J is TRBJ2-1; D perhaps matches TRBD1 (5 bases). Trimming cost V 3 bases and J 8 bases, with 15 bases left between them. The CDR3 is 14 residues long. Germline loops: CDR1 SGDLS, CDR2 YYNGEE. The CDR3 sequence is CASSASPVGHEQFF. CDR3 sequence (DNA): TGTGCCAGCAGCGCCTCACCCGTGGGGCATGAGCAGTTCTTC. Based on the CDR3 plus reference TRBV9 and TRBJ2-1, the full variable domain is DSGVTQTPKHLITATGQRVTLRCSPRSGDLSVYWYQQSLDQGLQFLIQYYNGEERAKGNILERFSAQQFPDLHSELNLSSLELGDSALYFCASSASPVGHEQFFGPGTRLTVL.

This clonotype was seen a handful of times. This chain joins TRBV4-2 and TRBJ2-3, with D maybe TRBD1 (5 bases). V dropped 1 base and J dropped 3 bases, with 14 bases sitting between them. This CDR3 has 16 amino acids. Germline V gene lookup returns CDR1 LGHNA and CDR2 YNFKEQ. CDR3 coding DNA: TGTGCCAGCAGCCAAGGAGGTGACAGAATAACAGATACGCAGTATTTT. This sequence encodes CASSQGGDRITDTQYF.

The V and J genes are TRBV6-5 and TRBJ2-7; TRBD2 matches 9 bases. Germline assignment: CDR1 MNHEY and CDR2 SVGAGI. The CDR3 totals 17 residues. V lost 2 bases, J lost 0 bases, and 8 bases stayed unmatched. The CDR3 reads CASSYRVSGSSSYEQYF. The CDR3, as DNA: TGTGCCAGCAGTTACCGAGTTAGCGGGAGCAGCTCCTACGAGCAGTACTTC.